The 20 T cell receptor beta chains given below trace back to one sample, sequenced in a study of T-cell memory formation after mild COVID-19. Via MiXCR, TCRdb re-called the 5' RACE reads, giving one row per CDR3 protein. The table records 290,000 or so distinct CDR3 sequences, approximately 20% of them present only once. Source material: PBMCs or a T cell subset sorted from them (not recorded which). The receptors stem from a man younger than 30 who had mild COVID-19 (a few samples of this study predate the infection). Cell type and time point are not known.

The chain combines TRBV5-1 with TRBJ2-5; D is possibly TRBD2 (6 bases). Trimming left V 2 bases short and J 6 bases short, with 11 bases between. From germline, CDR1 is SGHRS and CDR2 YFSETQ. This CDR3 contains 13 residues. The CDR3 DNA reads as TGCGCCAGCAGCTTTGCCGGGGGTAAGACCCAGTACTTC. It specifies CASSFAGGKTQYF.

V usage is TRBV7-3 and J usage is TRBJ2-4; TRBD1 is a possible D gene (5 bases). Germline CDR1 reads SGHTA; CDR2 reads FQGTGA. The ends were cut back, 1 base at V and 7 bases at J, with 14 bases in the middle. The CDR3 runs to 15 residues. The CDR3 bases are TGTGCCAGCAGCTTAAGGGCAGGGTCTGGGAACATTCAGTACTTC. This encodes CASSLRAGSGNIQYF.

This clonotype was observed a handful of times. This sequence joins TRBV6-2 or TRBV6-3 and TRBJ2-2; D is unresolved. The CDR3 is 15 amino acids. V was pared by 2 bases and J by 4 bases, with 11 bases between. Germline lookup yields CDR1 MNHEY and CDR2 SVGEGT. The CDR3 loop reads CASSYDVLFTGELFF. CDR3 nucleotides: TGTGCCAGCAGTTACGATGTCCTCTTCACCGGGGAGCTGTTTTTT.

This rearrangement joins TRBV19 to TRBJ2-2, with D possibly being TRBD1 or TRBD2 (5 bases each). This CDR3 spans 14 amino acids. V was shortened by 7 bases and J by 7 bases, with 16 bases between the two germline ends. Germline lookup yields CDR1 LNHDA and CDR2 SQIVND (reference sequence). This CDR3 is CASIVSGGRGELFF. The DNA of the CDR3 is TGTGCCAGTATAGTATCTGGGGGACGCGGGGAGCTGTTTTTT.

In this sample, this clonotype turned up a few times. The chain uses TRBV11-2 and TRBJ1-2, with no clear D. Looked up from germline, CDR1 is SGHAT and CDR2 is FQNNGV. The CDR3 covers 16 residues. V lost 5 bases and J lost 0, with 16 bases in between. The CDR3 here is CASSPHGQETNYGYTF. The CDR3, as DNA: TGTGCCAGCAGCCCACACGGGCAGGAGACTAACTATGGCTACACCTTC.

This clonotype was observed at least ten times. J is TRBJ2-5 and V is TRBV7-2; D may be TRBD1 (5 bases). This CDR3 is built from 14 residues. Germline V lookup: CDR1 SGHTA, CDR2 FQGNSA. The ends were cut back, 2 bases at V and 5 bases at J, with 12 bases in the middle. The CDR3 reads CASSLQGGRETQYF. CDR3 nucleotides: TGTGCCAGCAGCTTACAGGGTGGTCGGGAGACCCAGTACTTC.

The CDR3: CASSVGDRGREDTQYF. As DNA, the CDR3 is TGTGCCAGCAGCGTGGGAGACAGGGGGCGAGAGGATACGCAGTATTTT. J is TRBJ2-3 and V is TRBV9; 10 bases are a match to TRBD1. Germline V gives CDR1 SGDLS, CDR2 YYNGEE. This CDR3 contains 16 residues. Trimming took 2 bases from V and 6 from J; bases not matched to a gene: 9. Filled out from reference TRBV9 and TRBJ2-3, the complete variable domain reads DSGVTQTPKHLITATGQRVTLRCSPRSGDLSVYWYQQSLDQGLQFLIQYYNGEERAKGNILERFSAQQFPDLHSELNLSSLELGDSALYFCASSVGDRGREDTQYFGPGTRLTVL.

This chain connects TRBV7-8 to TRBJ1-4; D is possibly TRBD1 (5 bases). Trimming took off 1 base at V and 3 bases at J, with 6 bases between the two ends. The CDR3 extends over 14 amino acids. The germline V gene encodes CDR1 SGHVS and CDR2 FQNEAQ. The chain's CDR3 is CASSLGGANEKLFF. CDR3 nucleotide sequence: TGTGCCAGCAGCTTAGGGGGGGCTAATGAAAAACTGTTTTTT. The variable domain in full, with the rest retrieved from reference TRBV7-8 and TRBJ1-4, is GAGVSQSPRYKVAKRGQDVALRCDPISGHVSLFWYQQALGQGPEFLTYFQNEAQLDKSGLPSDRFFAERPEGSVSTLKIQRTQQEDSAVYLCASSLGGANEKLFFGSGTQLSVL.

This clonotype showed up many times. The chain joins TRBV10-3 to TRBJ2-7; 12 bases are a match to TRBD2. Trimming at V came to 0 bases and at J to 5 bases, leaving 2 bases not matched to a gene. The CDR3 length is 15 residues. From germline, CDR1 is ENHRY and CDR2 SYGVKD. The CDR3 region is CAISESTSGGDEQYF. CDR3 coding DNA: TGTGCCATCAGTGAGTCGACTAGCGGGGGCGACGAGCAGTACTTC.

The chain joins TRBV15 to TRBJ2-5; D unresolved. The CDR3 consists of 11 residues. V dropped 0 bases and J dropped 5 bases, with 1 base sitting between them. Germline CDR1 and CDR2: LNHNV and YYDKDF (reference sequence). As DNA, the CDR3 is TGTGCCACCAGCAGAGAGGAGACCCAGTACTTC. Protein sequence: CATSREETQYF.

J is TRBJ2-7 and V is TRBV12-3 or TRBV12-4; D possibly uses TRBD1 or TRBD2 (6 bases each). V was pared by 5 bases and J by 2 bases, with 10 bases between. The CDR3 length is 13 residues. In DNA, the CDR3 is TGTGCCAGCAGTGGGGGGCTGGCCTACGAGCAGTACGTC. It translates to CASSGGLAYEQYV.

This chain links TRBV6-2 or TRBV6-3 with TRBJ2-2; 13 nucleotides agree with TRBD2. This CDR3 region has 16 residues. Germline V gene data show CDR1 as MNHEY and CDR2 as SVGEGT. Losses at the gene ends were 7 bases for V and 8 bases for J; bases not matched to a gene: 10. The CDR3 bases are TGTGCCAGCACCGGGACTAGCGGGGTCCGAACGGGGGAGCTGTTTTTT. Amino acids: CASTGTSGVRTGELFF.

This clonotype was observed a handful of times. CDR3 loop: CASSQDSRSRAMNTEAFF. The CDR3 bases are TGCGCCAGCAGCCAAGATAGTCGGTCGCGGGCGATGAACACTGAAGCTTTCTTT. The rearrangement links TRBV4-3 to TRBJ1-1; D is unresolved. Germline V gives CDR1 LGHNA, CDR2 YSLEER. V dropped 0 bases and J dropped 0 bases, with 17 bases sitting between them. CDR3 length: 18 amino acids.

This chain joins TRBV7-9 and TRBJ2-3; D might be TRBD1 (5 bases). The CDR3 has 16 amino acids. Germline values: CDR1 SEHNR, CDR2 FQNEAQ (reference sequence). The germline V and J ends were trimmed by 0 bases and 4 bases, with 14 bases remaining between them. Here the CDR3 reads CASSLAQGIVSDTQYF. The CDR3 DNA is TGTGCCAGCAGCTTAGCTCAGGGTATCGTTTCAGATACGCAGTATTTT.

J is TRBJ1-2 and V is TRBV6-2 or TRBV6-3; no firm D call. The CDR3 length is 14 residues. Trimming cost V 6 bases and J 1 base, with 12 bases left between them. Germline V gene data show CDR1 as MNHEY and CDR2 as SVGEGT. CDR3 sequence (DNA): TGTGCCAGCAGCCTCCTCGAGGGTAACTATGGCTACACCTTC. Its protein product is CASSLLEGNYGYTF.

V is TRBV10-3 and J is TRBJ2-7; no definite D call. V shed 6 bases and J shed 0 bases, with 9 bases lying between them. Per the germline V gene, CDR1 is ENHRY and CDR2 is SYGVKD. The CDR3 is made up of 13 amino acids. CDR3 DNA: TGTGCCATCAGACCGGACGGCTCCTACGAGCAGTACGTC. Translation gives CAIRPDGSYEQYV.

The chain couples TRBV5-6 to TRBJ2-3; 8 nucleotides line up with TRBD1. Germline V CDR1 and CDR2: SGHDT, YYEEEE. This CDR3 has 16 amino acids. Germline trimming cut 3 bases from V and 3 bases from J; bases unmatched to any gene: 9. CDR3 nucleotide sequence: TGTGCCAGCAGCTCAACTAGGACAGGGAGGACAGATACGCAGTATTTT. Translating it yields CASSSTRTGRTDTQYF.

This clonotype was counted a few times. The chain uses TRBV5-1 and TRBJ1-2, with 9 nucleotides matching TRBD1. This CDR3 is 15 amino acids long. Trimming cost V 2 bases and J 6 bases; bases outside gene matches: 8. Germline CDR1 SGHRS, CDR2 YFSETQ. CDR3 sequence reads: CASSFLPGQGNGYTF. Written as DNA, the CDR3 is TGCGCCAGCAGCTTCTTACCGGGACAGGGCAATGGCTACACCTTC. The variable domain in full, completed from reference TRBV5-1 and TRBJ1-2, reads KAGVTQTPRYLIKTRGQQVTLSCSPISGHRSVSWYQQTPGQGLQFLFEYFSETQRNKGNFPGRFSGRQFSNSRSEMNVSTLELGDSALYLCASSFLPGQGNGYTFGSGTRLTVV.

V gene TRBV5-1 combines with J gene TRBJ2-7, with TRBD2 as a possible D gene (5 bases). Between the trimmed V and J ends, which lost 4 bases and 3 bases, there was a span of 14 bases. The CDR3 runs 14 residues. Per germline, CDR1 SGHRS and CDR2 YFSETQ. The CDR3 DNA follows: TGCGCCAGCAGCCCAACCGGGAAGATCTACGAGCAGTACTTC. Its protein product is CASSPTGKIYEQYF. Filled out from reference TRBV5-1 and TRBJ2-7, the complete variable domain reads KAGVTQTPRYLIKTRGQQVTLSCSPISGHRSVSWYQQTPGQGLQFLFEYFSETQRNKGNFPGRFSGRQFSNSRSEMNVSTLELGDSALYLCASSPTGKIYEQYFGPGTRLTVT.

This clonotype has more than one count but fewer than ten. V is TRBV28 and J is TRBJ1-6; D unresolved. The CDR3 has 14 amino acids. From germline, CDR1 is MDHEN and CDR2 SYDVKM. Trimming pared 7 bases from V and 5 bases from J, leaving 12 bases between. CDR3 DNA sequence: TGTGCCAGCACCACAACTCCCAATAATTCACCCCTCCACTTT. This encodes CASTTTPNNSPLHF.